These 9 T cell receptor beta chains were sequenced from one sample in a study of cytomegalovirus exposure and HLA in healthy donors. Use of 60 Vbeta and 13 Jbeta primers characterized the PCR. The method was immunoSEQ multiplex PCR; TCRdb's version includes in-frame clones alone and lacks a portion of them. The top ten clones hold roughly 6.2% of a sample with tens of thousands of clones, around 76% of them seen once. Source material: PBMCs. The receptors were gathered from a woman between 45 and 60 years old in good health and CMV-seropositive.

Note on this clone: Mismatch with germline at one junction end may stem from a read error. The same CDR3 also results from other DNA sequences found in this sample. The chain recombines TRBV30 with TRBJ2-7; 8 positions match TRBD2. The germline V gene encodes CDR1 GTSNPN and CDR2 SVGIG (reference sequence). The CDR3 spans 14 residues. The CDR3 DNA is TGTGCCTGGAGTCCCGGGACTAGTCGTAACGAACAGTACTTC. This codes for CAWSPGTSRNEQYF.

The CDR3 DNA reads as TGTGCCAGCGGCGACGATCGCGGCACTGAAGCTTTCTTT. Residues: CASGDDRGTEAFF. The chain combines TRBV5-4 with TRBJ1-1, with D hard to call. The CDR3 covers 13 residues. The germline gives CDR1 SGHNT, CDR2 YYREEE (reference sequence). The V and J ends lost 7 bases and 4 bases respectively, with 14 bases between them.

The chain employs TRBV28 and TRBJ2-7; TRBD2 matches at 8 bases. The CDR3 consists of 14 residues. V shed 0 bases and J 7 bases; nucleotides not matched to a gene: 5. Germline values: CDR1 MDHEN, CDR2 SYDVKM. CDR3 sequence (DNA): TGTGCCAGCAGTTTATGGGCGGGAGGTAAAGAGCAGTACTTC. Translated: CASSLWAGGKEQYF.

The chain couples TRBV6-5 to TRBJ1-1, with D hard to call. CDR1 and CDR2 (germline): MNHEY, SVGAGI. This CDR3 region has 14 residues. Trimming cost V 8 bases and J 6 bases, with 19 bases left between them. This CDR3 reads CASGRHFGSPEAFF. CDR3 bases: TGTGCCAGCGGAAGACATTTTGGGAGCCCTGAAGCTTTCTTT.

The chain joins TRBV10-1 to TRBJ2-7; 7 bases match TRBD2. V dropped 4 bases and J dropped 0; count of bases not matched to a gene: 3. Germline CDR1 reads WNHNN; CDR2 reads SYGVQD (reference sequence). The CDR3 is 14 amino acids. The CDR3 sequence: CASSGSGNSYEQYF. For the CDR3, the DNA is TGCGCCAGCAGTGGAAGCGGGAACTCCTACGAGCAGTACTTC.

The V call is TRBV5-6, the J call TRBJ2-1, with 8 positions matching TRBD2. Germline V lookup: CDR1 SGHDT, CDR2 YYEEEE. The trim removed 1 base at V and 5 bases at J, leaving 11 bases unmatched. CDR3 length: 17 amino acids. The DNA for the CDR3 is TGTGCCAGCAGCTTGCTTCTTAACTTAGCGGGACACAATGAGCAGTTCTTC. Translation gives CASSLLLNLAGHNEQFF.

This CDR3 reads CASSFFTGANTGELFF. DNA for the CDR3: TGTGCCAGCAGCTTCTTTACAGGGGCGAACACCGGGGAGCTGTTTTTT. V is TRBV5-4 and J is TRBJ2-2, with TRBD1 matching over 7 bases. The V segment lost 2 bases and the J segment 0 bases; nucleotides outside the gene matches: 4. The V gene's germline CDR1 is SGHNT and CDR2 YYREEE (reference sequence). The length of the CDR3 is 16 residues.

CDR3 amino acids: CARSFTRGSTNQPQHF. Here the CDR3 DNA reads TGTGCCAGAAGCTTTACGCGGGGCTCGACCAATCAGCCCCAGCATTTT. The chain carries TRBV5-3 and TRBJ1-5; perhaps TRBD1 as D (5 bases). TRBV5-3 is sorted into the ORF group, with uncertain function. V dropped 2 bases and J dropped 3 bases, with 15 bases sitting between them. CDR3 length: 16 residues.

The V call is TRBV7-3, the J call TRBJ1-1; no firm D call. The CDR3 loop spans 13 amino acids. Germline V gives CDR1 SGHTA, CDR2 FQGTGA. V shed 2 bases and J shed 4 bases, with 8 bases lying between them. The CDR3 sequence: CASSLGQATEAFF. The DNA for the CDR3 is TGTGCCAGCAGCTTAGGGCAGGCCACTGAAGCTTTCTTT.